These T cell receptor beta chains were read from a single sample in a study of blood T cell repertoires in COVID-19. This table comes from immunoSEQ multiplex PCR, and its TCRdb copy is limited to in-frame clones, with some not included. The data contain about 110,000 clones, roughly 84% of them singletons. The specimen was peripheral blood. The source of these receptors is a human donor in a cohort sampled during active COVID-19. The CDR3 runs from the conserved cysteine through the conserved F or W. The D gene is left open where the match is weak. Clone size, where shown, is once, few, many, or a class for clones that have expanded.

CASSAPGAGGQETQYF	TGTGCCAGCAGCGCCCCAGGAGCGGGAGGGCAAGAGACCCAGTACTTC	16	-	TRBJ2-5	TRBV5-4	TRBD2
CASSQGLTSGVQETQYF	TGTGCCAGCAGCCAAGGACTGACTAGCGGGGTCCAAGAGACCCAGTACTTC	17	-	TRBJ2-5	TRBV4-2	TRBD2
CASSPTGRDSPLHF	TGTGCCAGCTCACCGACAGGGCGGGATTCACCCCTCCACTTT	14	few	TRBJ1-6	TRBV18	TRBD1
CASSLGTSGADTQYF	TGTGCCAGCAGTTTAGGGACTAGCGGGGCAGATACGCAGTATTTT	15	few	TRBJ2-3	TRBV28	TRBD2
CASSSPPRDNEQFF	TGCGCCAGCAGCTCGCCCCCACGGGACAATGAGCAGTTCTTC	14	-	TRBJ2-1	TRBV5-1	-
CAWSQGGTGGQPQHF	TGTGCCTGGAGCCAGGGGGGTACAGGGGGTCAGCCCCAGCATTTT	15	few	TRBJ1-5	TRBV30	TRBD1
CAISAVLNTEAFF	TGTGCCATCAGTGCTGTTTTGAACACTGAAGCTTTCTTT	13	-	TRBJ1-1	TRBV10-3	-
CASSPTPATRYEQYF	TGTGCCAGCTCACCTACCCCAGCGACCCGCTACGAGCAGTACTTC	15	-	TRBJ2-7	TRBV18	-
CASDKGVGNGYTF	TGTGCCAGTGATAAGGGGGTAGGGAATGGCTACACCTTC	13	-	TRBJ1-2	TRBV19	-
CASSPQPRDGGTEAFF	TGTGCCAGCTCACCCCAGCCCCGGGACGGGGGAACTGAAGCTTTCTTT	16	-	TRBJ1-1	TRBV18	-
CASRKTGQGIREPQHF	TGCGCCAGTAGAAAGACGGGACAGGGCATTAGGGAGCCCCAGCATTTT	16	-	TRBJ1-5	TRBV10-1	TRBD1
CASTGQRGNSPLHF	TGTGCCAGCACTGGCCAGCGGGGAAATTCACCCCTCCACTTT	14	-	TRBJ1-6	TRBV28	-
CASSLTGGTEAFF	TGTGCCAGCAGCCTGACAGGGGGCACTGAAGCTTTCTTT	13	-	TRBJ1-1	TRBV6-5	TRBD1
CASKHGTLPSDEQFF	TGTGCCAGTAAACACGGGACCCTCCCTAGCGATGAGCAGTTCTTC	15	-	TRBJ2-1	TRBV19	-
CASSLKTSFGTGGYEQYF	TGTGCCAGCAGTCTCAAAACATCATTCGGGACGGGGGGCTACGAGCAGTACTTC	18	few	TRBJ2-7	TRBV27	TRBD2
CASSVGLAGPSSYNEQFF	TGTGCCAGCAGCGTAGGACTAGCGGGGCCAAGCTCCTACAATGAGCAGTTCTTC	18	-	TRBJ2-1	TRBV9	TRBD2
CASSPGFGPYEQYF	TGTGCCAGCTCACCGGGCTTTGGGCCCTACGAGCAGTACTTC	14	once	TRBJ2-7	TRBV18	-
CASSPQGLLEAFF	TGTGCCAGCAGCCCTCAGGGCCTCCTGGAAGCTTTCTTT	13	once	TRBJ1-1	TRBV3-1/TRBV3-2	-
CASSGEGGSSGNTIYF	TGTGCCAGCAGCGGAGAGGGGGGGAGCTCTGGAAACACCATATATTTT	16	-	TRBJ1-3	TRBV7-9	-
CASSLGGTSGGDTQYF	TGTGCCAGCAGCTTGGGAGGGACTAGCGGGGGAGATACGCAGTATTTT	16	-	TRBJ2-3	TRBV5-6	TRBD2
CASSLGAGGPDTQYF	TGTGCCAGTAGTTTAGGAGCGGGAGGGCCGGATACGCAGTATTTT	15	-	TRBJ2-3	TRBV19	TRBD2
CASSLNPGQGGYGYTF	TGTGCCAGCAGCTTAAATCCGGGACAGGGGGGCTATGGCTACACCTTC	16	-	TRBJ1-2	TRBV7-9	TRBD1
CASSQSGGYYNEQFF	TGTGCCAGCAGCCAGAGCGGGGGGTACTACAATGAGCAGTTCTTC	15	-	TRBJ2-1	TRBV7-8	TRBD2
CASSAEGVGGNTIYF	TGTGCCAGCAGCGCAGAAGGGGTAGGAGGAAACACCATATATTTT	15	once	TRBJ1-3	TRBV9	-
CASSIDRKNIQYF	TGTGCCAGTAGTATAGACAGAAAAAACATTCAGTACTTC	13	-	TRBJ2-4	TRBV19	-
CASRGWGLAGDHEQYF	TGTGCCAGCAGGGGGTGGGGACTAGCGGGAGACCACGAGCAGTACTTC	16	-	TRBJ2-7	TRBV2	TRBD2
CASSLTAGVSYNEQFF	TGTGCCAGCAGCTTAACAGCGGGGGTATCCTACAATGAGCAGTTCTTC	16	-	TRBJ2-1	TRBV7-3	TRBD2
CASSPQTGGGETQYF	TGTGCCAGCAGCCCCCAGACAGGGGGCGGAGAGACCCAGTACTTC	15	-	TRBJ2-5	TRBV7-2	TRBD1
CASSLVPSGGSTDTQYF	TGTGCCAGCAGCTTAGTACCTTCCGGCGGGAGCACAGATACGCAGTATTTT	17	-	TRBJ2-3	TRBV7-6	-
CASSGIGGGLGQPQHF	TGTGCCAGCAGTGGAATAGGGGGCGGGCTGGGGCAGCCCCAGCATTTT	16	-	TRBJ1-5	TRBV2	TRBD1
CASSGDSRWAFF	TGTGCCAGCAGTGGGGACAGCCGGTGGGCTTTCTTT	12	-	TRBJ1-1	TRBV28	TRBD1
CASSLGEGAGREQYF	TGTGCCAGCAGCTTAGGCGAGGGTGCGGGACGTGAGCAGTACTTC	15	-	TRBJ2-7	TRBV7-6	-
CASSRNQGNTGELFF	TGCGCCAGCAGCCGGAACCAGGGGAACACCGGGGAGCTGTTTTTT	15	-	TRBJ2-2	TRBV5-1	-
CASSDPRTGPLGQPQHF	TGCGCCAGCAGTGACCCTCGGACAGGGCCGTTGGGTCAGCCCCAGCATTTT	17	-	TRBJ1-5	TRBV10-1	TRBD1
CASSESGGTDEAFF	TGCGCCAGCAGTGAAAGCGGGGGGACAGATGAAGCTTTCTTT	14	-	TRBJ1-1	TRBV10-2	TRBD1
CASSLVAGTGGRDYGYTF	TGTGCCAGCAGCTTAGTTGCGGGGACAGGGGGCCGTGACTATGGCTACACCTTC	18	-	TRBJ1-2	TRBV7-2	TRBD1
CASGSGQETYGYTF	TGTGCCAGCGGATCTGGACAGGAAACCTATGGCTACACCTTC	14	-	TRBJ1-2	TRBV6-5	TRBD1
CASSAGTGAGGYTF	TGTGCCAGCAGCGCAGGGACAGGCGCCGGGGGCTACACCTTC	14	few	TRBJ1-2	TRBV11-1	TRBD1
CASSAGLTDTQYF	TGTGCCAGCAGCGCGGGACTTACAGATACGCAGTATTTT	13	-	TRBJ2-3	TRBV7-3	-
CASSRGEKETQYF	TGTGCCAGCAGTCGCGGGGAAAAAGAGACCCAGTACTTC	13	-	TRBJ2-5	TRBV12-3/TRBV12-4	-
CATSGTGAGDEQYF	TGTGCCACCAGTGGAACAGGGGCCGGGGACGAGCAGTACTTC	14	-	TRBJ2-7	TRBV24-1	TRBD1
CASSPLTSYEQYF	TGTGCCAGTAGTCCACTGACTAGCTACGAGCAGTACTTC	13	-	TRBJ2-7	TRBV19	-
CSLRGASGDRQGEQFF	TGCAGCCTCCGAGGGGCTAGCGGGGATAGGCAGGGGGAGCAGTTCTTC	16	-	TRBJ2-1	TRBV29-1	TRBD2
CASSLVGGTGNTEAFF	TGTGCCAGCAGCTTGGTGGGGGGGACAGGCAACACTGAAGCTTTCTTT	16	-	TRBJ1-1	TRBV5-5	TRBD1
CATSDSDGGTYNEQFF	TGTGCCACCAGTGATAGCGACGGCGGAACCTACAATGAGCAGTTCTTC	16	-	TRBJ2-1	TRBV24-1	-
CATGSSGLAGRQETQYF	TGTGCCACCGGAAGCTCGGGACTAGCGGGACGACAAGAGACCCAGTACTTC	17	-	TRBJ2-5	TRBV24-1	TRBD2
CASSVIPFSSYNEQFF	TGTGCCAGCAGTGTTATACCCTTCAGCTCCTACAATGAGCAGTTCTTC	16	-	TRBJ2-1	TRBV2	-
CASSLGNSFTDTQYF	TGCGCCAGCAGCTTGGGTAACAGTTTCACAGATACGCAGTATTTT	15	-	TRBJ2-3	TRBV5-1	-